The clone carrying this T cell receptor beta chain was counted a single time. Sample-barcoded 5' priming and a J-beta primer mix drove a second PCR of 7 to 11 cycles. TCRdb called the 5' RACE reads again in MiXCR, with one record for every CDR3 protein. The profile shows approximately 1.5 million distinct CDR3 sequences, 40% to 45% of them singletons. Germline CDR1 reads ENHRY; CDR2 reads SYGVKD. The CDR3 extends over 14 amino acids. The V end was cut by 3 bases, the J end by 10 bases, with 16 bases between. This entry is derived from a study of blood T cells in healthy people across ages. Specimen: blood. V gene TRBV10-3 combines with J gene TRBJ2-1; TRBD2 is a possible D gene (6 bases). This clonotype was obtained from a woman between 18 and 29 years old in good health. The CDR3 sequence: CAISEIRTTKEQFF. The CDR3 DNA reads as TGTGCCATCAGTGAAATTAGGACTACCAAGGAGCAGTTCTTC.